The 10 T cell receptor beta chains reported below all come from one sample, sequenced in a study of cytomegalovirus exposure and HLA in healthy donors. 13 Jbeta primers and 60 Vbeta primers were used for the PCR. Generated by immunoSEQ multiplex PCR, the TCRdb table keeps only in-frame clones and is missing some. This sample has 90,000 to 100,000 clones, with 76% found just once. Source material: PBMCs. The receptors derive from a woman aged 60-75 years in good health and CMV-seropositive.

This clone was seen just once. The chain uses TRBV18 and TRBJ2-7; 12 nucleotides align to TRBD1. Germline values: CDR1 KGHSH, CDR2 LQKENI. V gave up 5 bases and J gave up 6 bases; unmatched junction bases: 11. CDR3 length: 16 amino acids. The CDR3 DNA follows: TGTGCCAGCTCAGGGACAGGGGGCTTAAGATCTACCGAGCAGTACTTC. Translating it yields CASSGTGGLRSTEQYF.

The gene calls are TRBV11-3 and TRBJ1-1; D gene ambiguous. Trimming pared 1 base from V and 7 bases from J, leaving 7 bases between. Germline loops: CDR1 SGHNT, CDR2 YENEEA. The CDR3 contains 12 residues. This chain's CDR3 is CASSLGSGEAFF. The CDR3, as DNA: TGTGCCAGCAGCTTAGGGTCAGGTGAAGCTTTCTTT.

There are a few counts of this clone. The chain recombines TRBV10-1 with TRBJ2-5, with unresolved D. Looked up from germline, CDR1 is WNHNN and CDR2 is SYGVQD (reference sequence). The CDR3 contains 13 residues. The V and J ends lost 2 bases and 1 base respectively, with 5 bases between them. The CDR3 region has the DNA TGCGCCAGCAGTGAGACGGTCCAAGAGACCCAGTACTTC. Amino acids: CASSETVQETQYF.

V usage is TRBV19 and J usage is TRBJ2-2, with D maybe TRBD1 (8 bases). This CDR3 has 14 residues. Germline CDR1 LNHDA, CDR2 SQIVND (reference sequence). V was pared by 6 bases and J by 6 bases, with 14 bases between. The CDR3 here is CASRNRGGPGELFF. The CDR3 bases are TGTGCCAGTAGAAACAGGGGGGGTCCCGGGGAGCTGTTTTTT. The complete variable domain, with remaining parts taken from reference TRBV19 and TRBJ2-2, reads DGGITQSPKYLFRKEGQNVTLSCEQNLNHDAMYWYRQDPGQGLRLIYYSQIVNDFQKGDIAEGYSVSREKKESFPLTVTSAQKNPTAFYLCASRNRGGPGELFFGEGSRLTVL.

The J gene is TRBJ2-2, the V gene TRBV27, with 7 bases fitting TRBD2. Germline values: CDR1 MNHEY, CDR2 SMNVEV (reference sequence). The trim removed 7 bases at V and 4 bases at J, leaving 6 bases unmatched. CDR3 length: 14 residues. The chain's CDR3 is CASNRGRTTGELFF. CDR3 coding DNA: TGTGCCAGCAACCGCGGGAGAACCACCGGGGAGCTGTTTTTT.

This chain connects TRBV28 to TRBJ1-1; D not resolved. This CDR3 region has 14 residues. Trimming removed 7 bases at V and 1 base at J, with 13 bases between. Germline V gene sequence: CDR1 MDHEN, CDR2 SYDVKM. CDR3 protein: CASMGTRRNTEAFF. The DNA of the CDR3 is TGTGCCAGCATGGGCACACGAAGGAACACTGAAGCTTTCTTT. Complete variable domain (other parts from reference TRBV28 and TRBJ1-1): DVKVTQSSRYLVKRTGEKVFLECVQDMDHENMFWYRQDPGLGLRLIYFSYDVKMKEKGDIPEGYSVSREKKERFSLILESASTNQTSMYLCASMGTRRNTEAFFGQGTRLTVV.

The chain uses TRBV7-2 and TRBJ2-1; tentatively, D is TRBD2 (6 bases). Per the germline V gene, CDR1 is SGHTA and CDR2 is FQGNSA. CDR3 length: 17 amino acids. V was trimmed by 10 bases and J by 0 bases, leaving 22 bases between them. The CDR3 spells CATLGGADRSSYNEQFF. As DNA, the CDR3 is TGTGCCACGTTGGGGGGTGCCGATCGGAGCTCCTACAATGAGCAGTTCTTC. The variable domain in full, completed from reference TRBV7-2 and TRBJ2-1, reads GAGVSQSPSNKVTEKGKDVELRCDPISGHTALYWYRQSLGQGLEFLIYFQGNSAPDKSGLPSDRFSAERTGGSVSTLTIQRTQQEDSAVYLCATLGGADRSSYNEQFFGPGTRLTVL.

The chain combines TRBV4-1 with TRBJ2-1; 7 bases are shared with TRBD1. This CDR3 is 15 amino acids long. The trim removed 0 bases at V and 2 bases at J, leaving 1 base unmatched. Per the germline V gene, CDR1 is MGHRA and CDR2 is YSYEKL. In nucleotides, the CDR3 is TGCGCCAGCAGCCAAGAGGGACAGACCTACAATGAGCAGTTCTTC. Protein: CASSQEGQTYNEQFF.

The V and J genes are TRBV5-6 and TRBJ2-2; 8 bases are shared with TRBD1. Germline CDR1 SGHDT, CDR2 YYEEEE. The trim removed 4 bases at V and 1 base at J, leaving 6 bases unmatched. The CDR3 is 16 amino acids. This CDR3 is CASSPTGVGNTGELFF. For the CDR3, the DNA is TGTGCCAGCAGCCCGACAGGGGTTGGGAACACCGGGGAGCTGTTTTTT.

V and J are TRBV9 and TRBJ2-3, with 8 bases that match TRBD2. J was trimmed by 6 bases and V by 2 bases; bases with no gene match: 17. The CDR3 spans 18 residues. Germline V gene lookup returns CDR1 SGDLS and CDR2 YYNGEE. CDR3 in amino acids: CASSVGSLSGSFMDTQYF. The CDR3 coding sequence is TGTGCCAGCAGCGTCGGGAGTCTAAGCGGGAGTTTTATGGATACGCAGTATTTT.